These 18 T cell receptor beta chains were all obtained from the same sample, sequenced in a study of regulatory T cells in long-lasting Graves disease. Time point denoted: newly diagnosed GD, antithyroid drugs for less than 3 months. RNA extracted from PBMCs served as the sequencing template. Building of the TCR beta libraries involved iRepertoire HTBI primers and Arm-PCR of CDR3 regions. TCRdb reprocessed the multiplex PCR reads with MiXCR, giving one entry per CDR3 protein. The sample contains 240,000 or so distinct CDR3 sequences, 20% of which appear only once. The input for sequencing was peripheral blood mononuclear cells (PBMCs), taken at new diagnosis, from a patient treated with antithyroid drugs. Every receptor here comes from a female donor with Graves disease.

There are many counts of this clonotype. This chain uses TRBV20-1 with TRBJ2-3; the D gene is possibly TRBD1 (6 bases). The CDR3 length is 12 residues. V shed 6 bases and J shed 3 bases, with 10 bases lying between them. Germline assignment: CDR1 DFQATT and CDR2 SNEGSKA (reference sequence). The CDR3 loop is CSADTGTDTQYF. As DNA, the CDR3 is TGCAGTGCGGACACAGGGACAGATACGCAGTATTTT.

This clonotype was counted ten times or more. The V call is TRBV7-9, the J call TRBJ2-7; D ambiguous. This CDR3 contains 15 residues. V lost 0 bases, J lost 2 bases, and 11 bases lay in between. Germline CDR1 SEHNR, CDR2 FQNEAQ (reference sequence). The CDR3 DNA is TGTGCCAGCAGCTTAGCGTCGGGCTGGACCTACGAGCAGTACTTC. Translation gives CASSLASGWTYEQYF.

Details on this clonotype: A read error is likely here: a far larger clone is one base away. Written as DNA, the CDR3 is TGTGCCAGCAGCTTAGTCGGGGTGTTGAACTACGAGCGGTACTTC. As protein: CASSLVGVLNYERYF. The J gene is TRBJ2-7, the V gene TRBV2, with D possibly matching TRBD2 (5 bases). The germline V gene encodes CDR1 SNHLY and CDR2 FYNNEI. This CDR3 region has 15 residues.

This clonotype turned up a few times. V and J are TRBV19 and TRBJ1-3; no clear D gene. V lost 2 bases to trimming and J lost 4 bases, with 6 bases between them. In germline, CDR1 is LNHDA, CDR2 SQIVND (reference sequence). The CDR3 contains 13 residues. CDR3 loop: CASSISSGNTIYF. The CDR3, as DNA: TGTGCCAGTAGTATATCCTCCGGAAACACCATATATTTT. Filled out from reference TRBV19 and TRBJ1-3, the complete variable domain reads DGGITQSPKYLFRKEGQNVTLSCEQNLNHDAMYWYRQDPGQGLRLIYYSQIVNDFQKGDIAEGYSVSREKKESFPLTVTSAQKNPTAFYLCASSISSGNTIYFGEGSWLTVV.

There are many counts of this clonotype. This chain links TRBV5-1 with TRBJ2-3; D may be TRBD1 (6 bases). The CDR3 is 15 residues long. Per the germline V gene, CDR1 is SGHRS and CDR2 is YFSETQ. V lost 5 bases to trimming and J lost 0 bases, with 13 bases between them. The CDR3 spells CASRVTGTSTDTQYF. DNA of the CDR3: TGCGCCAGCAGAGTAACCGGGACAAGCACAGATACGCAGTATTTT.

This clonotype was counted many times. The chain uses TRBV11-3 and TRBJ1-6; tentative D call: TRBD1 (5 bases). Trimming removed 1 base at V and 12 bases at J, with 7 bases between. The CDR3 contains 12 residues. In germline, CDR1 is SGHNT, CDR2 YENEEA. DNA of the CDR3: TGTGCCAGCAGCTTAGTCGGGGGACCCCTCCACTTT. Amino acid sequence: CASSLVGGPLHF.

This clonotype appeared many times. The V call is TRBV7-2, the J call TRBJ2-3; 12 nucleotides agree with TRBD2. The V and J ends lost 3 bases and 5 bases, in that order; junction bases with no gene match: 6. Germline values: CDR1 SGHTA, CDR2 FQGNSA. The CDR3 length is 16 residues. The CDR3 loop reads CASSFSSGGARDTQYF. For the CDR3, the DNA is TGTGCCAGCAGCTTCTCTAGCGGGGGGGCGCGAGATACGCAGTATTTT.

A word on this clonotype: A much bigger clone sits one base away, suggesting this may be a read error. The chain employs TRBV5-1 and TRBJ1-2, with D possibly TRBD1 on 5 matching bases. This CDR3 comprises 14 residues. Per germline, CDR1 SGHRS and CDR2 YFSETQ. The CDR3 region is CAGSLEGRSYGYTF. The CDR3 DNA reads as TGCGCCGGCAGCTTGGAGGGACGGAGCTATGGCTACACCTTC.

This clonotype has a count of ten or more. This chain links TRBV2 with TRBJ2-1, with TRBD2 matching over 7 bases. The CDR3 extends over 15 amino acids. Germline CDR1 SNHLY, CDR2 FYNNEI. V was clipped by 1 base and J by 7 bases; unmatched bases: 7. The CDR3 sequence: CASSEDAGVVNEQFF. CDR3 in DNA: TGTGCCAGCAGTGAAGACGCGGGAGTGGTGAATGAGCAGTTCTTC.

In this sample, this clonotype turned up many times. The gene calls are TRBV29-1 and TRBJ1-1, with TRBD1 as a possible D gene (5 bases). This CDR3 region has 12 residues. Trimming took 4 bases from V and 10 from J, leaving 16 bases between them. Germline V lookup: CDR1 SQVTM, CDR2 ANQGSEA. CDR3 loop: CSVGGRDRGAFF. The CDR3 DNA is TGCAGCGTTGGGGGCAGGGATCGCGGAGCTTTCTTT.

This clonotype was observed at least ten times. V usage is TRBV6-1 and J usage is TRBJ2-2; TRBD1 agrees at 7 bases. V gave up 6 bases and J gave up 0 bases; unmatched junction bases: 4. From germline, CDR1 is MNHNS and CDR2 SASEGT. The CDR3 spans 15 residues. CDR3 region: CASRRTGANTGELFF. The CDR3 DNA is TGTGCCAGCAGAAGGACAGGAGCGAACACCGGGGAGCTGTTTTTT.

The rearrangement joins TRBV2 to TRBJ1-3; 7 nucleotides align to TRBD1. CDR1 and CDR2 from the germline V gene are SNHLY and FYNNEI. With 6 bases clipped from V and 4 bases from J, the junction kept 9 bases outside the gene matches. The CDR3 is 15 amino acids. In nucleotides, the CDR3 is TGTGCCAGCAGCTTTCCCCGGACAGGAGGAAACACCATATATTTT. As protein: CASSFPRTGGNTIYF. The full variable domain, with the rest looked up from reference TRBV2 and TRBJ1-3, is EPEVTQTPSHQVTQMGQEVILRCVPISNHLYFYWYRQILGQKVEFLVSFYNNEISEKSEIFDDQFSVERPDGSNFTLKIRSTKLEDSAMYFCASSFPRTGGNTIYFGEGSWLTVV.

This clonotype was recorded at least ten times. J is TRBJ2-7 and V is TRBV11-2; D remains unclear. The germline V gene encodes CDR1 SGHAT and CDR2 FQNNGV. V shed 1 base and J shed 2 bases, with 6 bases lying between them. This CDR3 has 13 residues. CDR3 sequence (DNA): TGTGCCAGCAGCTTAGGGACCCCCTACGAGCAGTACTTC. Protein sequence: CASSLGTPYEQYF.

V usage is TRBV7-3 and J usage is TRBJ2-2, with 8 bases lining up with TRBD1. This CDR3 has 17 amino acids. Germline lookup yields CDR1 SGHTA and CDR2 FQGTGA. Trimming cost V 5 bases and J 6 bases; bases outside gene matches: 14. In DNA form, the CDR3 reads TGTGCCAGCAGCGCGTCGAGACAGGGGTCGGCCCCCGGGGAGCTGTTTTTT. This codes for CASSASRQGSAPGELFF.

This clonotype was picked up many times. V is TRBV7-2 and J is TRBJ2-7; perhaps TRBD1 as D (6 bases). Trimming stripped 1 base from V and 5 bases from J, with 18 bases between. Germline V gives CDR1 SGHTA, CDR2 FQGNSA. The CDR3 is 16 residues long. CDR3 residues: CASSLVGGRGGNEQYF. DNA of the CDR3: TGTGCCAGCAGCTTAGTGGGTGGCAGGGGTGGAAACGAGCAGTACTTC.

Ten or more counts support this clonotype. This sequence joins TRBV6-2 or TRBV6-3 and TRBJ1-6; D remains unclear. The CDR3 has 15 residues. Germline values: CDR1 MNHEY, CDR2 SVGEGT. V was trimmed by 0 bases and J by 7 bases, leaving 10 bases between them. The CDR3 bases are TGTGCCAGCAGTTACTCGGGAAGGTACAATTCACCCCTCCACTTT. Translated, it gives CASSYSGRYNSPLHF.

The table lists this clonotype with many counts. The chain has TRBV5-1 and TRBJ1-1, with 7 bases identical to TRBD1. The germline CDR1 and CDR2 sequences are SGHRS and YFSETQ. With V trimmed by 2 bases and J by 3 bases, 7 bases remained unmatched. The CDR3 is made up of 15 amino acids. CDR3 protein: CASSFNDQGDTEAFF. DNA for the CDR3: TGCGCCAGCAGCTTCAACGATCAGGGGGACACTGAAGCTTTCTTT.

There are many counts of this clonotype. The gene calls are TRBV12-3 or TRBV12-4 and TRBJ2-1, with no clear D. Trimming stripped 4 bases from V and 10 bases from J, with 8 bases between. The CDR3 totals 11 residues. CDR3 sequence (DNA): TGTGCCAGCAGTTACCAGCCCGAGCAGTTCTTC. This translates into CASSYQPEQFF.